One sample yielded the 24 T cell receptor beta chains listed below, sequenced in a study of shared clonotypes between healthy human individuals. The method was immunoSEQ multiplex PCR; TCRdb's version includes in-frame clones alone and lacks a portion of them. The table shows about 490,000 clones, with around three quarters occurring only once. The sample was PBMCs. The receptors shown here come from a woman aged 40 to 55 in good health. Some clones in this sample may be carry-over from other donors' samples.

A word on this clone: Within the sample, other DNA sequences also encode this same CDR3. This chain connects TRBV11-2 to TRBJ2-5, with D perhaps matching TRBD1 (6 bases). V lost 5 bases and J lost 5, with 15 bases in between. CDR3 length: 14 residues. Per the germline V gene, CDR1 is SGHAT and CDR2 is FQNNGV. The chain's CDR3 is CASSAAGERETQYF. CDR3 coding DNA: TGTGCCAGCAGCGCGGCAGGGGAACGGGAGACCCAGTACTTC.

The gene calls are TRBV9 and TRBJ2-3; 11 nucleotides match TRBD2. CDR1 is SGDLS, CDR2 YYNGEE, per germline. This CDR3 comprises 16 residues. J was trimmed by 2 bases and V by 3 bases; bases with no gene match: 5. The CDR3 sequence is CASSAGTSGNTDTQYF. The DNA of the CDR3 is TGTGCCAGCAGCGCCGGGACTAGCGGAAACACAGATACGCAGTATTTT.

The rearrangement uses TRBV10-2 and TRBJ2-7; 12 bases fit TRBD2. This CDR3 has 15 amino acids. J lost 1 base, V lost 7 bases, and 5 bases had no gene match. In germline, CDR1 is WSHSY, CDR2 SAAADI. The CDR3 nucleotides read TGCGCCAGCAAAACCACTAGCGGGAGGTCCTACGAGCAGTACTTC. Protein product: CASKTTSGRSYEQYF.

A note on this clone: The same CDR3 arises from other DNA sequences in this sample as well. The chain couples TRBV11-2 to TRBJ2-5; a weak D match, TRBD1 (5 bases). Germline loops: CDR1 SGHAT, CDR2 FQNNGV. This CDR3 has 12 residues. Trimming stripped 2 bases from V and 5 bases from J, with 6 bases between. In nucleotides, the CDR3 is TGTGCCAGCAGCTTAAACAGGGAGACCCAGTACTTC. Protein: CASSLNRETQYF.

Regarding this clone: A far larger clone differs by one base, so this is likely a read error. This specimen includes other DNA sequences encoding the same CDR3. The CDR3 reads CSVVRTEGSEAFF. The CDR3 DNA reads as TGCAGCGTTGTTAGGACGGAGGGCTCTGAAGCTTTCTTT. V and J are TRBV29-1 and TRBJ1-1; no definite D call. The length of the CDR3 is 13 residues. Germline V gives CDR1 SQVTM, CDR2 ANQGSEA. Deletions cut 4 bases from V and 6 bases from J, with 15 bases between.

This clone was counted once. The rearrangement joins TRBV28 to TRBJ1-2; TRBD1 agrees at 9 bases. Losses at the gene ends were 5 bases for V and 8 bases for J; bases not matched to a gene: 12. Germline CDR1 and CDR2: MDHEN and SYDVKM. CDR3 length: 15 amino acids. Here the CDR3 DNA reads TGTGCCAGCAGTCCGGCGGACAGGGGAATTAGAGGCTACACCTTC. It encodes CASSPADRGIRGYTF.

Remarks on this clone: This sample also contains other DNA sequences that code for the same CDR3. This sequence joins TRBV6-5 and TRBJ2-7, with 8 bases identical to TRBD2. The length of the CDR3 is 13 residues. Per germline, CDR1 MNHEY and CDR2 SVGAGI. V dropped 6 bases and J dropped 2; count of bases not matched to a gene: 3. The CDR3 is CASSLTSAYEQYF. The CDR3 DNA is TGTGCCAGCAGCCTGACTAGCGCCTACGAGCAGTACTTC.

V gene TRBV30 combines with J gene TRBJ2-2; D gene unclear. Germline lookup yields CDR1 GTSNPN and CDR2 SVGIG (reference sequence). V lost 0 bases to trimming and J lost 6 bases, with 8 bases between them. The CDR3 totals 13 residues. This CDR3 is CAWSVGYPGELFF. For the CDR3, the DNA is TGTGCCTGGAGTGTCGGATACCCCGGGGAGCTGTTTTTT.

The chain combines TRBV28 with TRBJ1-2, with D perhaps matching TRBD1 (6 bases). V shed 3 bases and J shed 8 bases, with 13 bases lying between them. The CDR3 totals 13 residues. CDR1 is MDHEN, CDR2 SYDVKM, per germline. CDR3 region: CASSFGTIGGYTF. CDR3 bases: TGTGCCAGCAGTTTCGGGACAATCGGCGGCTACACCTTC.

This clone was seen only a few times. The genes are TRBV5-1 and TRBJ1-4; 8 bases agree with TRBD1. CDR3 size: 14 residues. The V gene end was trimmed by 2 bases and the J gene end by 8 bases; junction bases not matched to a gene: 5. Germline values: CDR1 SGHRS, CDR2 YFSETQ. The CDR3 here is CASSFGQGWEKLFF. CDR3 coding DNA: TGCGCCAGCAGCTTCGGACAGGGCTGGGAAAAACTGTTTTTT.

The chain uses TRBV6-6 and TRBJ2-7; perhaps TRBD2 as D (7 bases). CDR1 is MNHNY, CDR2 SVGAGI, per germline (reference sequence). The V and J ends lost 7 bases and 2 bases respectively, with 18 bases between them. CDR3 size: 15 residues. The CDR3 DNA reads as TGTGCCAGCAAAATAACAATAGGGGGGGCCTACGAGCAGTACTTC. Translation: CASKITIGGAYEQYF.

J is TRBJ1-2 and V is TRBV4-3; TRBD1 matches at 7 bases. Germline V lookup: CDR1 LGHNA, CDR2 YSLEER. Trimming cost V 1 base and J 4 bases; bases outside gene matches: 3. CDR3 length equals 14 residues. The CDR3 nucleotides read TGCGCCAGCAGCCAAGGACAGGGAGGCTATGGCTACACCTTC. Protein: CASSQGQGGYGYTF.

The J gene is TRBJ2-3, the V gene TRBV11-3; D not resolved. This CDR3 has 13 residues. CDR1 is SGHNT, CDR2 YENEEA, per germline. The V end was cut by 2 bases, the J end by 3 bases, with 6 bases between. CDR3 region: CASSLSRTDTQYF. CDR3 bases: TGTGCCAGCAGCTTAAGTCGGACAGATACGCAGTATTTT.

This clone was counted once. V usage is TRBV5-1 and J usage is TRBJ1-4; 7 positions match TRBD1. Germline V gene sequence: CDR1 SGHRS, CDR2 YFSETQ. The V segment lost 3 bases and the J segment 11 bases; nucleotides outside the gene matches: 19. This CDR3 region has 17 residues. The CDR3 bases are TGCGCCAGCAGCTCCGAAATCGACAGGGCGACTCGTAGGAAACTGTTTTTT. This translates into CASSSEIDRATRRKLFF.

This clone was found once. This chain joins TRBV30 and TRBJ2-3; 7 nucleotides agree with TRBD2. The V gene's germline CDR1 is GTSNPN and CDR2 SVGIG (reference sequence). Unmatched junction bases numbered 8, after V lost 1 base and J lost 1 base. This CDR3 is 16 amino acids long. CDR3 sequence (DNA): TGTGCCTGGAGTGCCCTCGGGGGGTTGGGCACAGATACGCAGTATTTT. As protein: CAWSALGGLGTDTQYF.

The V gene is TRBV18, the J gene TRBJ2-1; 7 nucleotides align to TRBD2. V shed 3 bases, J shed 5 bases, and the junction held 7 bases outside the gene matches. This CDR3 contains 15 residues. CDR1 and CDR2 (germline): KGHSH, LQKENI. CDR3 sequence reads: CASSPSSGMDNEQFF. CDR3 bases: TGTGCCAGCTCACCTTCCAGCGGGATGGACAATGAGCAGTTCTTC.

This clone has only one observation. The rearrangement links TRBV5-4 to TRBJ2-4; D gene ambiguous. The V and J ends lost 3 bases and 1 base respectively, with 8 bases between them. Germline values: CDR1 SGHNT, CDR2 YYREEE (reference sequence). The CDR3 is made up of 14 amino acids. CDR3 nucleotide sequence: TGTGCCAGCAGCTATAGTTGGGCCAAAAACATTCAGTACTTC. It specifies CASSYSWAKNIQYF.

The chain employs TRBV19 and TRBJ2-7; 11 bases are a match to TRBD2. V lost 3 bases, J lost 6 bases, and 1 base stayed unmatched. Germline CDR1 and CDR2: LNHDA and SQIVND (reference sequence). This CDR3 contains 13 residues. The CDR3 protein is CASSIGTSGEQYF. CDR3 coding DNA: TGTGCCAGTAGTATTGGGACTAGCGGCGAGCAGTACTTC.

The chain carries TRBV5-1 and TRBJ2-3; a weak D match, TRBD1 (6 bases). Germline-derived CDR1 and CDR2 are SGHRS and YFSETQ. V lost 4 bases to trimming and J lost 0 bases, with 12 bases between them. The CDR3 is 15 residues long. CDR3: CASSLWTASTDTQYF. The CDR3 nucleotides are TGCGCCAGCAGCCTATGGACAGCGAGCACAGATACGCAGTATTTT.

The rearrangement uses TRBV5-4 and TRBJ2-1; 11 bases map to TRBD2. The ends lost 0 bases at V and 8 bases at J; junction bases unmatched: 7. There are 16 residues in the CDR3. CDR1 is SGHNT and CDR2 is YYREEE in the germline V gene (reference sequence). The CDR3 bases are TGTGCCAGCAGCTTGGGTTCTAGCGGGAGGATCGATGAGCAGTTCTTC. Its protein is CASSLGSSGRIDEQFF.

The chain is built from TRBV5-1 and TRBJ2-3; 8 nucleotides line up with TRBD2. CDR1 is SGHRS, CDR2 YFSETQ, per germline. The length of the CDR3 is 15 residues. V dropped 7 bases and J dropped 4; count of bases not matched to a gene: 11. The CDR3 DNA follows: TGCGCCAGCGGGCTTAGCGGGACCTCGCCAGATACGCAGTATTTT. Translated: CASGLSGTSPDTQYF.

The rearrangement joins TRBV6-6 to TRBJ1-1; D gene ambiguous. This CDR3 has 13 residues. CDR1 and CDR2 (germline): MNHNY, SVGAGI (reference sequence). V was trimmed by 6 bases and J by 1 base, leaving 9 bases between them. CDR3 DNA sequence: TGTGCCAGCAGGGAAACAAGGAACACTGAAGCTTTCTTT. It encodes CASRETRNTEAFF.

V gene TRBV28 combines with J gene TRBJ2-3, with TRBD1 as a possible D gene (5 bases). CDR1 and CDR2 (germline): MDHEN, SYDVKM. The CDR3 totals 13 residues. The V and J ends lost 10 bases and 1 base respectively, with 12 bases between them. The CDR3 loop reads CATKTGGTDTQYF. The CDR3 region has the DNA TGTGCCACTAAAACAGGCGGCACAGATACGCAGTATTTT.

The chain's CDR3 is CASTSQGGGTEAFF. The CDR3 DNA sequence: TGTGCCAGCACCTCACAGGGAGGCGGCACTGAAGCTTTCTTT. The chain has TRBV2 and TRBJ1-1; D possibly corresponds to TRBD1 (6 bases). V dropped 7 bases and J dropped 4 bases, with 16 bases sitting between them. The CDR3 is 14 amino acids. Germline V gives CDR1 SNHLY, CDR2 FYNNEI.